This note documents a single TCR beta chain sequence. The data originate from a study of T cells expressing NK-cell markers. From the 5' RACE reads, TCRdb lists one entry per CDR3 protein and no DNA. Its listing shows 140,000 to 150,000 distinct CDR3 sequences. The sequence was obtained from a man between 18 and 29 years old in good health. The specimen was blood T cells: a sorted CD56 or NKG2C T cell subset, CD4+ or CD8+ T cells, or bulk PBMC T cells (not recorded which).

CDR3: CSVEPAPGQPQHF. This chain connects TRBV29-1 to TRBJ1-5; there is no DNA to check the TCRdb D call of TRBD1. Looked up from germline, CDR1 is SQVTM and CDR2 is ANQGSEA. CDR3 length: 13 residues.